The clone carrying this TCR beta chain occurred many times. Template-switching 5'RACE yielded the TCR cDNA; a universal primer site and UMIs were added in the process. TCRdb re-derived calls from the 5' RACE reads in MiXCR, one entry per CDR3 protein. The sample has hundreds of thousands of distinct CDR3 sequences; around 12% are singletons. The germline CDR1 and CDR2 sequences are SGHRS and YFSETQ. V dropped 6 bases and J dropped 9 bases, with 19 bases sitting between them. The CDR3 extends over 14 amino acids. This entry is derived from a study of T cells after yellow fever vaccination. This specimen consisted of PBMCs, obtained on the day of the yellow fever booster vaccination. The receptor's source is a man aged 30 to 39 who received the YFV17D yellow fever vaccine. The chain is built from TRBV5-1 and TRBJ2-1; D may correspond to TRBD1 or TRBD2 (5 bases each). The CDR3 DNA is TGCGCCAGCACCATCCGATCAGGGAGCGCTGAGCAGTTCTTC. This sequence encodes CASTIRSGSAEQFF. The full variable domain, in which reference TRBV5-1 and TRBJ2-1 provide the parts outside the CDR3, is KAGVTQTPRYLIKTRGQQVTLSCSPISGHRSVSWYQQTPGQGLQFLFEYFSETQRNKGNFPGRFSGRQFSNSRSEMNVSTLELGDSALYLCASTIRSGSAEQFFGPGTRLTVL.